This entry lists 9 T cell receptor beta chains sequenced from one sample in a study of T-cell memory formation after mild COVID-19 (TCRdb year 2021). Libraries came from 5' RACE. The run used an Illumina NovaSeq 6000. TCRdb cleaned the public reads at Q25 with fastp, built clones with MiXCR and kept in-frame beta chains. Identical CDR3 proteins give one entry, which carries the most common genes and DNA. The sample contains around 260,000 distinct CDR3 sequences, 16% of them found a single time. Around a fifth of the sample goes to the ten largest clones. Sequencing input: PBMCs or a T cell subset sorted from them (not recorded which). These receptors were collected from a man between 18 and 29 years old who had mild COVID-19 (a few samples of this study predate the infection). The sample titles of this study are shuffled in the database, so cell type and time point are left out; the donor was told from shared clones.

This clonotype was seen a few times. This chain uses TRBV4-3 with TRBJ2-3; TRBD1 or TRBD2 may be the D gene (6 bases each). The CDR3 extends over 15 amino acids. Between the trimmed V and J ends, which lost 4 bases and 4 bases, there was a span of 15 bases. The germline V gene has CDR1 LGHNA and CDR2 YSLEER. The CDR3 DNA reads TGCGCCAGCAGCCGAACGGGGGCGCCGGCAGATACGCAGTATTTT. Its protein product is CASSRTGAPADTQYF.

This clonotype was counted a single time. The chain has TRBV5-1 and TRBJ1-6, with 8 bases lining up with TRBD1. Trimming took 2 bases from V and 6 from J; bases not matched to a gene: 4. The germline V gene encodes CDR1 SGHRS and CDR2 YFSETQ. CDR3 length equals 15 residues. The chain's CDR3 is CASSFDRGANSPLHF. Here the CDR3 DNA reads TGCGCCAGCAGCTTCGACAGGGGCGCTAATTCACCCCTCCACTTT.

This clonotype was seen only a few times. The chain joins TRBV6-2 or TRBV6-3 to TRBJ1-5; tentative D call: TRBD1 (6 bases). V was pared by 11 bases and J by 6 bases, with 17 bases between. CDR1 is MNHEY, CDR2 SVGEGT, per germline. CDR3 size: 13 residues. The CDR3 nucleotides read TGTGCCGCCAAGAGCAGGGGTACTCAGCCCCAGCATTTT. It translates to CAAKSRGTQPQHF.

The rearrangement links TRBV2 to TRBJ2-1, with 12 bases aligning to TRBD2. V dropped 7 bases and J dropped 6; count of bases not matched to a gene: 7. The CDR3 sequence is 15 residues long. Germline V gives CDR1 SNHLY, CDR2 FYNNEI. The CDR3 sequence: CASKTGTSGFNEQFF. The CDR3 DNA follows: TGTGCCAGCAAGACCGGGACTAGCGGGTTCAATGAGCAGTTCTTC. Combining the CDR3 with reference TRBV2 and TRBJ2-1 gives the whole variable domain EPEVTQTPSHQVTQMGQEVILRCVPISNHLYFYWYRQILGQKVEFLVSFYNNEISEKSEIFDDQFSVERPDGSNFTLKIRSTKLEDSAMYFCASKTGTSGFNEQFFGPGTRLTVL.

The CDR3 coding sequence is TGTGCCAGCAGTGCCAGGACACCCACAGATACGCAGTATTTT. It encodes CASSARTPTDTQYF. The chain links TRBV2 to TRBJ2-3; TRBD1 is a possible D gene (5 bases). CDR1 SNHLY and CDR2 FYNNEI come from the germline V gene. Trimming took 4 bases from V and 2 from J, leaving 10 bases between them. CDR3 length equals 14 residues.

This clonotype was detected a few times. The chain employs TRBV5-4 and TRBJ1-1; D remains ambiguous. Trimming removed 3 bases at V and 4 bases at J, with 16 bases between. This CDR3 is 15 amino acids long. Germline CDR1 SGHNT, CDR2 YYREEE (reference sequence). The CDR3, as DNA: TGTGCCAGCAGCTGGTCCGCCAAGAGATTCACTGAAGCTTTCTTT. It codes for CASSWSAKRFTEAFF.

There are a few counts of this clonotype. The chain recombines TRBV12-3 or TRBV12-4 with TRBJ2-5; D may be TRBD2 (5 bases). This CDR3 has 15 amino acids. Trimming cost V 4 bases and J 5 bases, with 17 bases left between them. The chain's CDR3 is CASSSGFGVMETQYF. DNA for the CDR3: TGTGCCAGCAGTTCTGGGTTCGGGGTTATGGAGACCCAGTACTTC.

There are a few counts of this clonotype. The chain recombines TRBV6-6 with TRBJ1-1; D is unresolved. In germline, CDR1 is MNHNY, CDR2 SVGAGI (reference sequence). Deletions cut 6 bases from V and 8 bases from J, with 13 bases between. The CDR3 is 12 amino acids. The CDR3 here is CASRRTDPEAFF. The CDR3 DNA reads as TGTGCCAGCAGACGGACGGACCCAGAAGCTTTCTTT.

The V call is TRBV11-2, the J call TRBJ2-7, with 10 bases aligning to TRBD2. The CDR3 has 14 amino acids. V shed 1 base and J 3 bases; nucleotides not matched to a gene: 0. CDR1 and CDR2 (germline): SGHAT, FQNNGV. DNA for the CDR3: TGTGCCAGCAGCTTAGTAGCGGGGGGCTACGAGCAGTACTTC. Amino acid sequence: CASSLVAGGYEQYF.